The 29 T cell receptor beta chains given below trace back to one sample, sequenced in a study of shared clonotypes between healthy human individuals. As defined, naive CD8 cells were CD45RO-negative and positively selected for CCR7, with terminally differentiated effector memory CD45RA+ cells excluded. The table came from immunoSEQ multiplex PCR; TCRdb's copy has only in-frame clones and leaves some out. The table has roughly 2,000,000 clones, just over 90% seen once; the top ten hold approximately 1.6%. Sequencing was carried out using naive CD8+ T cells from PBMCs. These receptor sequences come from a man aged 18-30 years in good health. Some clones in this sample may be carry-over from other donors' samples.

The CDR3 DNA is TGTGCCAGCAGTTACTCTAGGCCTAGCGCGACAGATACGCAGTATTTT. Translated, it gives CASSYSRPSATDTQYF. The V call is TRBV6-5, the J call TRBJ2-3; a weak D match, TRBD2 (6 bases). V lost 0 bases, J lost 3 bases, and 13 bases lay in between. Per germline, CDR1 MNHEY and CDR2 SVGAGI. The CDR3 contains 16 residues.

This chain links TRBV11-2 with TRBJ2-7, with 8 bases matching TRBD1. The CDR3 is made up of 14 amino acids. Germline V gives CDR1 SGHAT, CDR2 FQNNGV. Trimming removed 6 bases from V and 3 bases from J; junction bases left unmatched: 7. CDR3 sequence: CASSHWDRIYEQYF. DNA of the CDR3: TGTGCCAGCAGTCACTGGGACAGGATCTACGAGCAGTACTTC.

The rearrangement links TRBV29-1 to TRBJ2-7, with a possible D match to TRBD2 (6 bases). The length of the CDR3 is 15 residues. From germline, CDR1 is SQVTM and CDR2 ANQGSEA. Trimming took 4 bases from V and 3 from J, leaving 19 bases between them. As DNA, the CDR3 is TGCAGCGTTGGCGGCTTGAAGGAGGGTGTCTACGAGCAGTACTTC. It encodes CSVGGLKEGVYEQYF.

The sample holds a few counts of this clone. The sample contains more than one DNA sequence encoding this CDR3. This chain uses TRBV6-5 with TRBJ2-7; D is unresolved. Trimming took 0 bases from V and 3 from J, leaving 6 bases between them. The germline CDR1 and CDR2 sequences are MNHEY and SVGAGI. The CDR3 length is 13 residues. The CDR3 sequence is CASSYSWGYEQYF. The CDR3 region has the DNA TGTGCCAGCAGTTACTCGTGGGGCTACGAGCAGTACTTC.

In DNA, the CDR3 is TGTGCCAGCAGTGAAGTGGGTACCTGGGGAAACTTCTATGGCTACACCTTC. It codes for CASSEVGTWGNFYGYTF. V is TRBV6-1 and J is TRBJ1-2, with no clear D. V gave up 1 base and J gave up 4 bases, with 19 bases separating them. The CDR3 loop spans 17 amino acids. The germline CDR1 and CDR2 sequences are MNHNS and SASEGT.

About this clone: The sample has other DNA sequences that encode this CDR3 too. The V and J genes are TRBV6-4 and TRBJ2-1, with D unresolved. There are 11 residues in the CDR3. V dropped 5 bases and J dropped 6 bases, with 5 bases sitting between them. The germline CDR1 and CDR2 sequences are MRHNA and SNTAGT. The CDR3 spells CASSSGNEQFF. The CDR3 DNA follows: TGTGCCAGCAGTTCAGGCAATGAGCAGTTCTTC.

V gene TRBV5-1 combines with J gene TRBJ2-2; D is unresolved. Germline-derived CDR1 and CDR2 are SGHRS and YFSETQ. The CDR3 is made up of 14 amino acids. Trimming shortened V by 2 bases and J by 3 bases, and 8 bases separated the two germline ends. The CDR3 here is CASSFEIYTGELFF. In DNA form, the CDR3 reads TGCGCCAGCAGCTTTGAGATTTACACCGGGGAGCTGTTTTTT.

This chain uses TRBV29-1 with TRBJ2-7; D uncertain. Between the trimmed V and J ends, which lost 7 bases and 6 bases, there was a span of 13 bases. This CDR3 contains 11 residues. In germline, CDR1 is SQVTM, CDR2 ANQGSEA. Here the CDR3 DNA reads TGCAGCGCCTGGCTGGGTGGCGAGCAGTACTTC. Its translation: CSAWLGGEQYF.

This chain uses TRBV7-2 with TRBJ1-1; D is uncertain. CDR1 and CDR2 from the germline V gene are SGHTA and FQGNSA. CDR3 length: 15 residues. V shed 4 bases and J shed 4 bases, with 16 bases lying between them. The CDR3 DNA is TGTGCCAGCAGCTGGCACGGGAGGTTAACCACTGAAGCTTTCTTT. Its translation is CASSWHGRLTTEAFF.

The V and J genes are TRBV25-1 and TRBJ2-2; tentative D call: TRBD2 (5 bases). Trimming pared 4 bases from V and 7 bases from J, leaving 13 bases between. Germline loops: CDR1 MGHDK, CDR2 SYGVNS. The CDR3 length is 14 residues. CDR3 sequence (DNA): TGTGCCAGCAGTGGGCTGCGCGAGGGCGGGGAGCTGTTTTTT. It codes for CASSGLREGGELFF. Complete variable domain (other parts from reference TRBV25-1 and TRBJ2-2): EADIYQTPRYLVIGTGKKITLECSQTMGHDKMYWYQQDPGMELHLIHYSYGVNSTEKGDLSSESTVSRIRTEHFPLTLESARPSHTSQYLCASSGLREGGELFFGEGSRLTVL.

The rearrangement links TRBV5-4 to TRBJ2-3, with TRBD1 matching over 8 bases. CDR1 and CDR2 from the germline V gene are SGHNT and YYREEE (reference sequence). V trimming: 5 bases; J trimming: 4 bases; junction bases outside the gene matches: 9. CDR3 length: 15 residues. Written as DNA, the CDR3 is TGTGCCAGCAGTCAAGGGACAGGTTGGTCAGATACGCAGTATTTT. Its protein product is CASSQGTGWSDTQYF.

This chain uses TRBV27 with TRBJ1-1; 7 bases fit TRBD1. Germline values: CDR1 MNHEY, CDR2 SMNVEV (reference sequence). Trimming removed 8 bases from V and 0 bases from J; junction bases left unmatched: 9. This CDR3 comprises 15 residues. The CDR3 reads CASLLAGGMNTEAFF. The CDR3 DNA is TGTGCCAGCCTCCTGGCAGGGGGAATGAACACTGAAGCTTTCTTT.

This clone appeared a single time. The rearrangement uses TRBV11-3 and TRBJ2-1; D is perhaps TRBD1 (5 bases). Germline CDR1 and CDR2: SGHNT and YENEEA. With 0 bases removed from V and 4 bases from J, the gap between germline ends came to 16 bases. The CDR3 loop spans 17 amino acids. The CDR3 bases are TGTGCCAGCAGCTTAGATCCCCCAGGGATGAGGTACAATGAGCAGTTCTTC. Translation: CASSLDPPGMRYNEQFF.

The CDR3 DNA reads as TGTGCCAGCAGCCTCCTCTCTGGAAACACCATATATTTT. Protein sequence: CASSLLSGNTIYF. The V call is TRBV11-2, the J call TRBJ1-3, with D hard to call. The germline V and J ends were trimmed by 5 bases and 0 bases, with 5 bases remaining between them. Germline loops: CDR1 SGHAT, CDR2 FQNNGV. CDR3 length equals 13 residues. The entire variable domain, with the rest obtained from reference TRBV11-2 and TRBJ1-3, is as follows: EAGVAQSPRYKIIEKRQSVAFWCNPISGHATLYWYQQILGQGPKLLIQFQNNGVVDDSQLPKDRFSAERLKGVDSTLKIQPAKLEDSAVYLCASSLLSGNTIYFGEGSWLTVV.

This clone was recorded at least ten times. The CDR3 nucleotides are TGTGCCAGCAGCGTAGCATTGGTGAACACTGAAGCTTTCTTT. Amino acid sequence: CASSVALVNTEAFF. The rearrangement links TRBV9 to TRBJ1-1; D remains unclear. Per germline, CDR1 SGDLS and CDR2 YYNGEE. Trimming left V 0 bases short and J 0 bases short, with 6 bases between. The CDR3 is 14 residues long. Complete variable domain (other parts from reference TRBV9 and TRBJ1-1): DSGVTQTPKHLITATGQRVTLRCSPRSGDLSVYWYQQSLDQGLQFLIQYYNGEERAKGNILERFSAQQFPDLHSELNLSSLELGDSALYFCASSVALVNTEAFFGQGTRLTVV.

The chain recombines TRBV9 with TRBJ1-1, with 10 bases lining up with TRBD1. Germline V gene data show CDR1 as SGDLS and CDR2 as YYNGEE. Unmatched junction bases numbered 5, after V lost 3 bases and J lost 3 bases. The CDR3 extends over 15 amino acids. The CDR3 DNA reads TGTGCCAGCAGCGGACAGGGGGCTAGGGACACTGAAGCTTTCTTT. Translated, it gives CASSGQGARDTEAFF. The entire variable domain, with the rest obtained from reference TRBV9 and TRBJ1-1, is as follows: DSGVTQTPKHLITATGQRVTLRCSPRSGDLSVYWYQQSLDQGLQFLIQYYNGEERAKGNILERFSAQQFPDLHSELNLSSLELGDSALYFCASSGQGARDTEAFFGQGTRLTVV.

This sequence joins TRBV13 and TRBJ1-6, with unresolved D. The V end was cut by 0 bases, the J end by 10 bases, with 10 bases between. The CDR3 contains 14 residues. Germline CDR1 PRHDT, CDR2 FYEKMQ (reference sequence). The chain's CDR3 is CASSLGPGRSPLHF. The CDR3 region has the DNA TGTGCCAGCAGCTTAGGACCGGGCCGGTCACCCCTCCACTTT.

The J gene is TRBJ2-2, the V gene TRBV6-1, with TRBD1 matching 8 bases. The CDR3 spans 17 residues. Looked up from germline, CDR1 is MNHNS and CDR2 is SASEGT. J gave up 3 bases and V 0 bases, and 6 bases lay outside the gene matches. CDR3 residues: CASSEASGGADTGELFF. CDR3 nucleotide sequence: TGTGCCAGCAGTGAAGCATCAGGGGGCGCTGACACCGGGGAGCTGTTTTTT.

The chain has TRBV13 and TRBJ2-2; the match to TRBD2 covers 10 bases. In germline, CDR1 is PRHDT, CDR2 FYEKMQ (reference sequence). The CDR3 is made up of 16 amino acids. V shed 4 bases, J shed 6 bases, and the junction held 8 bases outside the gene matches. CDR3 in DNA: TGTGCCAGCAGCTCCAATCTAGCGGGAGAGGCCGGGGAGCTGTTTTTT. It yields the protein CASSSNLAGEAGELFF.

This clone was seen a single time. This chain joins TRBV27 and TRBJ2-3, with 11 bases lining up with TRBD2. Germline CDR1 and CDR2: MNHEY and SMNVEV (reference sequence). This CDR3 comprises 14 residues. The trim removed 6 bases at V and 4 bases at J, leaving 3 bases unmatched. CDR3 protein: CASSRTSGPDTQYF. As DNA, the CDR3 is TGTGCCAGCAGCCGGACTAGCGGGCCAGATACGCAGTATTTT.

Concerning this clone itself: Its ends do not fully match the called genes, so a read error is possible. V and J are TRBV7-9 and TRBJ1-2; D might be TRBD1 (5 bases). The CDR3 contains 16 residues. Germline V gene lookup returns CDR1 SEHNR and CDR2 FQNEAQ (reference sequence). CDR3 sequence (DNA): TGTGCCAGCAGCTTCCAACAACCCCGAGACAGCTATGGCTACGCCTTC. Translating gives CASSFQQPRDSYGYAF.

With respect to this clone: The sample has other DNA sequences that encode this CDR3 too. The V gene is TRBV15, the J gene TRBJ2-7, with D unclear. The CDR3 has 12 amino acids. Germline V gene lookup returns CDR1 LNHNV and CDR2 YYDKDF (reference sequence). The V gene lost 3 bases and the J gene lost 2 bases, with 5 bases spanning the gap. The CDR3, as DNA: TGTGCCACCAGCAGGGGTACCTACGAGCAGTACTTC. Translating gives CATSRGTYEQYF.

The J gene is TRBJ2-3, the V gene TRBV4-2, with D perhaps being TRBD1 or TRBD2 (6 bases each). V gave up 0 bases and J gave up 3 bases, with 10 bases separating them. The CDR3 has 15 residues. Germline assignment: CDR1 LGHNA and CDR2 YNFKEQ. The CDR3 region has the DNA TGTGCCAGCAGCCAAGATGGGGGGCGGACAGATACGCAGTATTTT. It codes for CASSQDGGRTDTQYF.

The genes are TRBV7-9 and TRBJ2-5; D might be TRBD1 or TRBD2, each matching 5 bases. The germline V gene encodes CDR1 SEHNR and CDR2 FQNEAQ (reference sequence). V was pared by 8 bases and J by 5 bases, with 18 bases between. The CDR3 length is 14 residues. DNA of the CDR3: TGTGCCAGCCACCCAGGGAGTTCAAGGGAGACCCAGTACTTC. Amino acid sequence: CASHPGSSRETQYF. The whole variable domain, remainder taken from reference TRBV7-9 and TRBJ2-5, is DTGVSQNPRHKITKRGQNVTFRCDPISEHNRLYWYRQTLGQGPEFLTYFQNEAQLEKSRLLSDRFSAERPKGSFSTLEIQRTEQGDSAMYLCASHPGSSRETQYFGPGTRLLVL.

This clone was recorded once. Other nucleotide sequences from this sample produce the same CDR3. DNA for the CDR3: TGTGCCAGCAGTTTACTGGGACTGGGGGAGACCCAGTACTTC. This gives the protein CASSLLGLGETQYF. The chain has TRBV28 and TRBJ2-5, with a weak D call TRBD2 (6 bases). The CDR3 has 14 amino acids. V was trimmed by 2 bases and J by 5 bases, leaving 12 bases between them. Germline V CDR1 and CDR2: MDHEN, SYDVKM.

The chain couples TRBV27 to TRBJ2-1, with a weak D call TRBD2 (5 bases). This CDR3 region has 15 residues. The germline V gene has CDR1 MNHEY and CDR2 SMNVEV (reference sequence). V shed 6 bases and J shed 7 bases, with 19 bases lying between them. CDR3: CASSRPAGTKNEQFF. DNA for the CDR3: TGTGCCAGCAGCCGTCCGGCGGGTACAAAAAATGAGCAGTTCTTC.

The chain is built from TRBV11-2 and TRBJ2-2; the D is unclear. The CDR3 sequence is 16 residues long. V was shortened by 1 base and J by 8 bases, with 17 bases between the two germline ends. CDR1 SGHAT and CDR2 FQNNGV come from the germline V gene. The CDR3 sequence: CASSLVWSVKQGELFF. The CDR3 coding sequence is TGTGCCAGCAGCTTAGTTTGGTCCGTTAAACAGGGGGAGCTGTTTTTT.

The CDR3 DNA is TGTGCCAGCAGTTACGGGGGACCTGGGGCCAACGTCCTGACTTTC. As protein: CASSYGGPGANVLTF. The chain employs TRBV28 and TRBJ2-6, with D tentatively TRBD2 (6 bases). Germline CDR1 and CDR2: MDHEN and SYDVKM. Trimming left V 4 bases short and J 2 bases short, with 9 bases between. The CDR3 runs 15 residues.

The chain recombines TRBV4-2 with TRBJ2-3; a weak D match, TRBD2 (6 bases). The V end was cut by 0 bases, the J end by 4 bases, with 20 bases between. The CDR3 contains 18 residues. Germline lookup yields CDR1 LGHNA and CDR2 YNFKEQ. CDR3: CASSQEKTRFITADTQYF. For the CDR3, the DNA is TGTGCCAGCAGCCAAGAAAAGACTAGGTTTATTACGGCAGATACGCAGTATTTT.